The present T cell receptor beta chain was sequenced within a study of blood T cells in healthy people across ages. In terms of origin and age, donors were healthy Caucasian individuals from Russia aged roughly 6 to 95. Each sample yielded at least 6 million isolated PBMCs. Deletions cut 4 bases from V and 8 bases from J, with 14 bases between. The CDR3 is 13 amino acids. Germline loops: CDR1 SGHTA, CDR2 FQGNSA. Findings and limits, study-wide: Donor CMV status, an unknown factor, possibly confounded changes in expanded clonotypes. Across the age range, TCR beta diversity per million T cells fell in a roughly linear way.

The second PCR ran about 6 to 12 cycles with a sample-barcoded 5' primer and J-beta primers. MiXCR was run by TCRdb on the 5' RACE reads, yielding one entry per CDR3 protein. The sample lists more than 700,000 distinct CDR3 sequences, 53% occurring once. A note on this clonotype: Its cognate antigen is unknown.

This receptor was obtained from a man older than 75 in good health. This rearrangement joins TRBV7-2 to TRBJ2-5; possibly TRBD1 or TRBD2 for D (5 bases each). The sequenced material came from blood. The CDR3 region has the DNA TGTGCCAGCAGCTCGTGGGGCGAGGGTACCCAGTACTTC. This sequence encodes CASSSWGEGTQYF.